Listed here is a single TCR beta chain. This CDR3 comprises 18 residues. The V gene end was trimmed by 5 bases and the J gene end by 1 base; junction bases not matched to a gene: 9. The V gene's germline CDR1 is MNHEY and CDR2 SMNVEV (reference sequence). This entry belongs to a study of blood T cell repertoires in COVID-19. At the level of the study: From the United States, Italy and Spain came samples of acute and convalescent COVID-19. PBMCs, B-cell-depleted T cells, or T cells were the source of the cDNA or gDNA that made up the material.

Sequencing was performed with immunoSEQ multiplex PCR; in TCRdb, only in-frame clones are kept and a portion is missing. The sample lists about 190,000 clones, less than 80% occurring once. The receptor comes from a man aged 50 to 60 who had recovered from COVID-19. The chain joins TRBV27 to TRBJ2-6; 9 bases are shared with TRBD1. The specimen was peripheral blood. This chain's CDR3 is CASSPPGQGRSGANVLTF. The CDR3 region has the DNA TGTGCCAGCAGTCCCCCGGGACAGGGAAGGTCTGGGGCCAACGTCCTGACTTTC.